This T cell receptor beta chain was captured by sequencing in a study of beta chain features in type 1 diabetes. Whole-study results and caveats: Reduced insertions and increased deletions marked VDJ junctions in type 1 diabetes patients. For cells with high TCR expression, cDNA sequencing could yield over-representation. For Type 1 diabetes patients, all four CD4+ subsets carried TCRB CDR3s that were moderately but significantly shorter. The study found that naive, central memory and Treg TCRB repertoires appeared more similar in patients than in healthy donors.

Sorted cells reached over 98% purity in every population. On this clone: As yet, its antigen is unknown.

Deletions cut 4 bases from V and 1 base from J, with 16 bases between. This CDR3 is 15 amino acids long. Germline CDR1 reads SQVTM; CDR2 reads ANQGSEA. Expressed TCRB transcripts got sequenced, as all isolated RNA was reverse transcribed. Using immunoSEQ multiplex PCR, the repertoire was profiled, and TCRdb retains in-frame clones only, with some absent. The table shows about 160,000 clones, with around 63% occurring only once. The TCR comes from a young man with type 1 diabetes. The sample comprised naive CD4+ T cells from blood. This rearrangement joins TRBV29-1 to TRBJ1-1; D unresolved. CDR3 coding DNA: TGCAGCGTTGCTGATGATAGGATCGGGAACACTGAAGCTTTCTTT. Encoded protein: CSVADDRIGNTEAFF.